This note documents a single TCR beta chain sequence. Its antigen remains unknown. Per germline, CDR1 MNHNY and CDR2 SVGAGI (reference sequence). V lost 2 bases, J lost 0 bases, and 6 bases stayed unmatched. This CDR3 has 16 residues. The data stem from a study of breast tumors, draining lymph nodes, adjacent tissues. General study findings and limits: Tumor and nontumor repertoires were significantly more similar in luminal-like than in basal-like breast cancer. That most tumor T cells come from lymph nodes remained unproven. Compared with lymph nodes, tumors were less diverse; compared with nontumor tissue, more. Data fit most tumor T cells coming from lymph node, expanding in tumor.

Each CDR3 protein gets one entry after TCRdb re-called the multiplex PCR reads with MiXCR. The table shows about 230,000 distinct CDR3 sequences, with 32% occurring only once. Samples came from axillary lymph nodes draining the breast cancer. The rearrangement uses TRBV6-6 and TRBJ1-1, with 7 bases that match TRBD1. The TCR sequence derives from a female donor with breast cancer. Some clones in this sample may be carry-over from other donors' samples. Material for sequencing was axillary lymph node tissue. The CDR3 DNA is TGTGCCAGCAGTTACGGGTCCGACAGGGTGAACACTGAAGCTTTCTTT. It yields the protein CASSYGSDRVNTEAFF.